The next 19 T cell receptor beta chains were all read from a single sample in a study of immune evolution from preneoplasia to lung adenocarcinoma. Clones were sequenced by immunoSEQ multiplex PCR, and TCRdb holds only the in-frame ones, with some missing. The sample has thousands of clones; 82% are singletons. Sequencing was done on a sample of FFPE minimally invasive lung adenocarcinoma tissue. The receptors were sampled from a person aged 65 to 85 with lung adenocarcinoma.

This chain uses TRBV18 with TRBJ2-7; D remains ambiguous. Germline values: CDR1 KGHSH, CDR2 LQKENI. Trimming pared 5 bases from V and 4 bases from J, leaving 9 bases between. CDR3 length: 12 residues. For the CDR3, the DNA is TGTGCCAGCTCATCTTCTGGGTACGAGCAGTACTTC. Its protein product is CASSSSGYEQYF.

The CDR3 spells CGPGAGRPSYEQYF. In DNA, the CDR3 is TGCGGCCCCGGGGCAGGCCGACCCTCCTACGAGCAGTACTTC. The chain couples TRBV29-1 to TRBJ2-7, with D perhaps TRBD1 or TRBD2 (5 bases each). CDR3 size: 14 residues. Germline V CDR1 and CDR2: SQVTM, ANQGSEA.

The chain carries TRBV6-5 and TRBJ1-1; D is perhaps TRBD1 (6 bases). V lost 5 bases and J lost 10, with 14 bases in between. This CDR3 is 12 amino acids long. CDR1 and CDR2 from the germline V gene are MNHEY and SVGAGI. Here the CDR3 reads CASSEQGTVAFF. As DNA, the CDR3 is TGTGCCAGCAGTGAACAGGGAACGGTAGCTTTCTTT.

CDR3 residues: CASSRITGRGTEAFF. In DNA form, the CDR3 reads TGCGCCAGCAGCCGGATTACAGGACGGGGCACTGAAGCTTTCTTT. V usage is TRBV4-1 and J usage is TRBJ1-1, with a possible D match to TRBD1 (5 bases). This CDR3 has 15 amino acids. Looked up from germline, CDR1 is MGHRA and CDR2 is YSYEKL. The ends were cut back, 4 bases at V and 4 bases at J, with 16 bases in the middle.

V and J are TRBV6-1 and TRBJ1-5; a weak D match, TRBD1 (5 bases). Per germline, CDR1 MNHNS and CDR2 SASEGT. This CDR3 spans 16 amino acids. V was shortened by 1 base and J by 3 bases, with 13 bases between the two germline ends. The CDR3, as DNA: TGTGCCAGCAGTGAAGGTGTAGGGGCAATCAATCAGCCCCAGCATTTT. Amino acid sequence: CASSEGVGAINQPQHF.

This clone was picked up a small number of times. The chain employs TRBV27 and TRBJ2-4; D is perhaps TRBD1 (6 bases). The CDR3 length is 13 residues. Trimming pared 10 bases from V and 0 bases from J, leaving 10 bases between. The germline gives CDR1 MNHEY, CDR2 SMNVEV (reference sequence). CDR3 sequence (DNA): TGTGCCATTATGGACAGAGCCAAAAACATTCAGTACTTC. Its translation is CAIMDRAKNIQYF.

The chain links TRBV10-2 to TRBJ2-5; perhaps D is TRBD1 or TRBD2 (5 bases each). This CDR3 region has 12 residues. Germline-derived CDR1 and CDR2 are WSHSY and SAAADI. The V end was cut by 8 bases, the J end by 2 bases, with 9 bases between. Here the CDR3 reads CASGDRQETQYF. CDR3 bases: TGCGCCAGCGGGGACCGGCAAGAGACCCAGTACTTC.

The CDR3 coding sequence is TGTGCCAGCAGGGCTAGCGGCGACAATGAGCAGTTCTTC. Translating it yields CASRASGDNEQFF. The chain is built from TRBV28 and TRBJ2-1; 7 bases are a match to TRBD2. The junction had 4 bases not matched to a gene; V was cut back by 6 bases and J by 5 bases. This CDR3 is built from 13 residues. Germline CDR1 is MDHEN and CDR2 is SYDVKM. The entire variable domain, with the rest obtained from reference TRBV28 and TRBJ2-1, is as follows: DVKVTQSSRYLVKRTGEKVFLECVQDMDHENMFWYRQDPGLGLRLIYFSYDVKMKEKGDIPEGYSVSREKKERFSLILESASTNQTSMYLCASRASGDNEQFFGPGTRLTVL.

This sequence joins TRBV5-4 and TRBJ2-1; TRBD1 is a possible D gene (5 bases). The CDR3 consists of 13 residues. Germline V gives CDR1 SGHNT, CDR2 YYREEE (reference sequence). Trimming pared 1 base from V and 5 bases from J, leaving 7 bases between. The CDR3 DNA reads TGTGCCAGCAGCTTGATCAGGGACAATGAGCAGTTCTTC. It is translated as CASSLIRDNEQFF.

The chain carries TRBV14 and TRBJ1-1, with no clear D. V lost 4 bases and J lost 3, with 15 bases in between. Germline V gene sequence: CDR1 SGHDN, CDR2 FVKESK. The CDR3 covers 15 residues. The CDR3 here is CASSRTSGPHTEAFF. The CDR3 coding sequence is TGTGCCAGCAGCCGAACCTCAGGACCGCACACTGAAGCTTTCTTT.

CDR3 in DNA: TGTGCCAGCAGCCCACTCCCGGCGGCAGCTGATACGCAGTATTTT. Its protein is CASSPLPAAADTQYF. This chain uses TRBV7-9 with TRBJ2-3, with D uncertain. CDR3 length equals 15 residues. With 5 bases removed from V and 6 bases from J, the gap between germline ends came to 18 bases. Germline CDR1 reads SEHNR; CDR2 reads FQNEAQ (reference sequence).

The chain is built from TRBV7-9 and TRBJ2-7; 7 bases match TRBD1. Germline lookup yields CDR1 SEHNR and CDR2 FQNEAQ (reference sequence). V lost 4 bases, J lost 2 bases, and 14 bases stayed unmatched. The CDR3 runs to 17 residues. The chain's CDR3 is CASSSTTRQGPAYEQYF. The CDR3 nucleotides are TGTGCCAGCAGCTCAACAACCCGACAGGGCCCCGCCTACGAGCAGTACTTC. Full variable domain (missing parts from reference TRBV7-9 and TRBJ2-7): DTGVSQNPRHKITKRGQNVTFRCDPISEHNRLYWYRQTLGQGPEFLTYFQNEAQLEKSRLLSDRFSAERPKGSFSTLEIQRTEQGDSAMYLCASSSTTRQGPAYEQYFGPGTRLTVT.

The chain carries TRBV7-9 and TRBJ1-2; D is perhaps TRBD1 (5 bases). CDR3 length: 16 amino acids. The germline CDR1 and CDR2 sequences are SEHNR and FQNEAQ (reference sequence). Trimming removed 1 base from V and 6 bases from J, with 18 bases in between. CDR3 DNA: TGTGCCAGCAGCTTAGATAGGGACTTCGGAGCCAATGGCTACACCTTC. Translated: CASSLDRDFGANGYTF.

The rearrangement uses TRBV15 and TRBJ1-5; D possibly corresponds to TRBD1 (6 bases). The CDR3 consists of 13 residues. V lost 5 bases and J lost 6, with 11 bases in between. Germline V gives CDR1 LNHNV, CDR2 YYDKDF (reference sequence). This CDR3 reads CATSDIQGQPQHF. CDR3 sequence (DNA): TGTGCCACCAGCGATATACAGGGTCAGCCCCAGCATTTT.

The rearrangement links TRBV4-1 to TRBJ1-2; D uncertain. The germline V and J ends were trimmed by 4 bases and 0 bases, with 18 bases remaining between them. The length of the CDR3 is 17 residues. The V gene's germline CDR1 is MGHRA and CDR2 YSYEKL. The CDR3 is CASSPRNEYSTNYGYTF. The CDR3, as DNA: TGCGCCAGCAGCCCCCGGAATGAATATAGTACTAACTATGGCTACACCTTC.

The chain couples TRBV4-1 to TRBJ1-1; the D is unclear. Germline CDR1 and CDR2: MGHRA and YSYEKL. The CDR3 runs to 14 residues. Trimming removed 1 base from V and 1 base from J, with 7 bases in between. The chain's CDR3 is CASSQGNWNTEAFF. The CDR3 region has the DNA TGCGCCAGCAGCCAAGGGAATTGGAACACTGAAGCTTTCTTT.

In DNA, the CDR3 is TGCGCCAGCAGCTTTACAAGCGACAGGGGTGAAGCTTTCTTT. This gives the protein CASSFTSDRGEAFF. The chain carries TRBV5-1 and TRBJ1-1, with 8 bases aligning to TRBD1. The CDR3 has 14 amino acids. V lost 2 bases, J lost 7 bases, and 7 bases stayed unmatched. Germline CDR1 is SGHRS and CDR2 is YFSETQ.

The J gene is TRBJ2-7, the V gene TRBV7-9; tentative D call: TRBD2 (6 bases). V was trimmed by 8 bases and J by 6 bases, leaving 8 bases between them. CDR3 length: 10 amino acids. Germline CDR1 and CDR2: SEHNR and FQNEAQ (reference sequence). The CDR3 DNA reads TGTGCCAGCGGGGGGTTCGAGCAGTACTTC. The encoded protein is CASGGFEQYF.

This chain uses TRBV7-3 with TRBJ2-1; D is unresolved. Germline V gene lookup returns CDR1 SGHTA and CDR2 FQGTGA. This CDR3 comprises 13 residues. The germline V and J ends were trimmed by 6 bases and 4 bases, with 10 bases remaining between them. CDR3 coding DNA: TGTGCCAGCAGTCCCAACGGGTACAATGAGCAGTTCTTC. Protein product: CASSPNGYNEQFF. Based on the CDR3 plus reference TRBV7-3 and TRBJ2-1, the full variable domain is GAGVSQTPSNKVTEKGKYVELRCDPISGHTALYWYRQSLGQGPEFLIYFQGTGAADDSGLPNDRFFAVRPEGSVSTLKIQRTERGDSAVYLCASSPNGYNEQFFGPGTRLTVL.